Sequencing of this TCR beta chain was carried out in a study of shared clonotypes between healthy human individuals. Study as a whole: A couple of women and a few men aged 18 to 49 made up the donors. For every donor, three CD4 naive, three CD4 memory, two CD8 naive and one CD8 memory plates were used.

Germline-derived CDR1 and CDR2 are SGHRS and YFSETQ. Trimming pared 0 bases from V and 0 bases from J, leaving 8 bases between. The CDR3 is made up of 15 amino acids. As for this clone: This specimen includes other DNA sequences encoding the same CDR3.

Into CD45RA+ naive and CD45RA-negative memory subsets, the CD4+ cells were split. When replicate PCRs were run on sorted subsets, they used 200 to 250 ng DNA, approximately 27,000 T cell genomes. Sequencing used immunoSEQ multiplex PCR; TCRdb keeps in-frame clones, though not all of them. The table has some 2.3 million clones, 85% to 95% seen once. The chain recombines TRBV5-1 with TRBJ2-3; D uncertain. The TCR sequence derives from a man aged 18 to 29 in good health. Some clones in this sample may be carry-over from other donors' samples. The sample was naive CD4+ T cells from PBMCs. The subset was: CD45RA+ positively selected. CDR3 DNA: TGCGCCAGCAGCTTGGAGGGTGGCAGCACAGATACGCAGTATTTT. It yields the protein CASSLEGGSTDTQYF.